One sample yielded the 25 T cell receptor beta chains listed below, sequenced in a study of blood T cell repertoires in COVID-19. Profiled with immunoSEQ multiplex PCR; TCRdb holds only in-frame clones, not every one. The sample shows about 410,000 clones, 90% of them seen only once. Material for sequencing was PBMCs or T cells enriched from blood (not recorded which). These receptors were taken from a man younger than 35 who had recovered from COVID-19.

The V gene is TRBV4-1, the J gene TRBJ2-7; 8 bases are a match to TRBD2. Germline V gene lookup returns CDR1 MGHRA and CDR2 YSYEKL. The CDR3 sequence is 16 residues long. With 1 base clipped from V and 4 bases from J, the junction kept 9 bases outside the gene matches. CDR3 sequence reads: CASSQVAAGGRYEQYF. DNA for the CDR3: TGCGCCAGCAGCCAAGTCGCGGCGGGGGGCAGGTACGAGCAGTACTTC.

This chain connects TRBV12-5 to TRBJ2-3; 7 bases line up with TRBD2. J was trimmed by 0 bases and V by 1 base; bases with no gene match: 10. Germline V gene data show CDR1 as LGHNT and CDR2 as FRNRAP. The CDR3 sequence is 18 residues long. The CDR3 loop is CASGLGPLASGSTDTQYF. The DNA of the CDR3 is TGTGCTAGTGGTTTGGGGCCTTTGGCTAGCGGTAGCACAGATACGCAGTATTTT.

V and J are TRBV5-1 and TRBJ1-1; D gene unclear. The CDR3 covers 13 residues. The V gene's germline CDR1 is SGHRS and CDR2 YFSETQ. V was cut by 4 bases and J by 1 base, with 8 bases left in between. The CDR3 DNA follows: TGCGCCAGCAGCCCCTCGGGGAACACTGAAGCTTTCTTT. This gives the protein CASSPSGNTEAFF.

This clone was counted between two and nine times. The V gene is TRBV5-1, the J gene TRBJ1-2; 10 nucleotides match TRBD1. CDR3 size: 15 residues. After removal of 4 bases from V and 2 bases from J, the junction contained 5 bases not matched to a gene. Germline values: CDR1 SGHRS, CDR2 YFSETQ. CDR3 loop: CASSTTGQGNYGYTF. The CDR3 coding sequence is TGCGCCAGCAGCACCACGGGACAGGGGAACTATGGCTACACCTTC.

This clone has a single count. This chain uses TRBV7-9 with TRBJ2-5; weak D call: TRBD1 (6 bases). CDR3 length: 14 residues. Germline values: CDR1 SEHNR, CDR2 FQNEAQ (reference sequence). Trimming removed 1 base at V and 3 bases at J, with 9 bases between. The CDR3 protein is CASSLGTAKETQYF. CDR3 nucleotides: TGTGCCAGCAGCTTAGGGACAGCCAAAGAGACCCAGTACTTC.

The V call is TRBV12-3 or TRBV12-4, the J call TRBJ1-2; TRBD1 agrees at 8 bases. The ends lost 6 bases at V and 8 bases at J; junction bases unmatched: 8. The CDR3 runs 13 residues. The DNA of the CDR3 is TGTGCCAGCAGGGACAGGGTAACTAGAGGCTACACCTTC. Its translation is CASRDRVTRGYTF.

This clone was seen just once. The V and J genes are TRBV15 and TRBJ1-3, with 7 bases matching TRBD1. V trimming: 3 bases; J trimming: 0 bases; junction bases outside the gene matches: 5. CDR3 length: 16 residues. Germline-derived CDR1 and CDR2 are LNHNV and YYDKDF (reference sequence). The CDR3 is CATSSGYRGSGNTIYF. CDR3 in DNA: TGTGCCACCAGCAGTGGATACAGGGGCTCTGGAAACACCATATATTTT.

The CDR3 here is CASSQSAGAALELFF. DNA for the CDR3: TGTGCCAGCAGCCAATCTGCGGGGGCAGCTCTGGAACTGTTTTTT. The chain couples TRBV16 to TRBJ1-4; D perhaps matches TRBD1 (6 bases). The CDR3 spans 15 residues. Trimming cost V 0 bases and J 12 bases, with 17 bases left between them. Germline V gene data show CDR1 as KGHSY and CDR2 as FQNENV. Complete variable domain (other parts from reference TRBV16 and TRBJ1-4): GEEVAQTPKHLVRGEGQKAKLYCAPIKGHSYVFWYQQVLKNEFKFLISFQNENVFDETGMPKERFSAKCLPNSPCSLEIQATKLEDSAVYFCASSQSAGAALELFFGSGTQLSVL.

J is TRBJ2-1 and V is TRBV28; possible D gene TRBD1, 6 bases. Germline loops: CDR1 MDHEN, CDR2 SYDVKM. V was clipped by 3 bases and J by 9 bases, with 15 bases between them. The CDR3 is made up of 14 amino acids. CDR3 residues: CASSFGGRGGEQFF. The CDR3 bases are TGTGCCAGCAGTTTCGGCGGTAGAGGGGGTGAGCAGTTCTTC.

The rearrangement uses TRBV2 and TRBJ2-1; 7 nucleotides align to TRBD1. The ends lost 10 bases at V and 2 bases at J; junction bases unmatched: 8. Germline loops: CDR1 SNHLY, CDR2 FYNNEI. CDR3 size: 14 residues. CDR3 amino acids: CATRRDSAYNEQFF. In DNA form, the CDR3 reads TGTGCCACCCGTAGGGACAGTGCCTACAATGAGCAGTTCTTC.

A few counts support this clone. The gene calls are TRBV28 and TRBJ1-2; no reliable D call. Trimming took off 6 bases at V and 2 bases at J, with 13 bases between the two ends. Germline values: CDR1 MDHEN, CDR2 SYDVKM. This CDR3 region has 14 residues. CDR3 nucleotides: TGTGCCAGCAGCACCCCGACGGGGAACTATGGCTACACCTTC. Its protein is CASSTPTGNYGYTF.

This chain uses TRBV7-2 with TRBJ1-1, with D uncertain. Germline V lookup: CDR1 SGHTA, CDR2 FQGNSA. The CDR3 loop spans 14 amino acids. Trimming shortened V by 5 bases and J by 0 bases, and 10 bases separated the two germline ends. The CDR3 is CASSRGRMNTEAFF. CDR3 in DNA: TGTGCCAGCAGCCGGGGAAGAATGAACACTGAAGCTTTCTTT.

This sequence joins TRBV12-3 or TRBV12-4 and TRBJ1-1; no firm D call. The CDR3 is 13 amino acids. Trimming left V 5 bases short and J 1 base short, with 8 bases between. CDR3 coding DNA: TGTGCCAGCAGTGTTACGCGGAACACTGAAGCTTTCTTT. This translates into CASSVTRNTEAFF.

The chain uses TRBV7-8 and TRBJ1-6; D unclear. The length of the CDR3 is 13 residues. Germline values: CDR1 SGHVS, CDR2 FQNEAQ. Trimming cost V 1 base and J 13 bases, with 11 bases left between them. This CDR3 reads CASSLGARRPLHF. As DNA, the CDR3 is TGTGCCAGCAGCTTAGGTGCGCGGAGGCCCCTCCACTTT.

The chain joins TRBV19 to TRBJ1-5, with a weak D call TRBD1 (6 bases). Trimming pared 7 bases from V and 4 bases from J, leaving 11 bases between. CDR1 and CDR2 from the germline V gene are LNHDA and SQIVND (reference sequence). The CDR3 totals 13 residues. This CDR3 is CASTYRENQPQHF. The CDR3 DNA is TGTGCCAGTACCTACAGGGAGAATCAGCCCCAGCATTTT. Complete variable domain (other parts from reference TRBV19 and TRBJ1-5): DGGITQSPKYLFRKEGQNVTLSCEQNLNHDAMYWYRQDPGQGLRLIYYSQIVNDFQKGDIAEGYSVSREKKESFPLTVTSAQKNPTAFYLCASTYRENQPQHFGDGTRLSIL.

The V call is TRBV5-1, the J call TRBJ1-2; D unclear. The CDR3 consists of 15 residues. V gave up 3 bases and J gave up 6 bases, with 18 bases separating them. The germline gives CDR1 SGHRS, CDR2 YFSETQ. CDR3 loop: CASSSGRQWLDGYTF. Here the CDR3 DNA reads TGCGCCAGCAGCTCTGGCAGGCAGTGGTTAGATGGCTACACCTTC.

The rearrangement links TRBV7-9 to TRBJ1-3, with 8 bases lining up with TRBD1. Germline loops: CDR1 SEHNR, CDR2 FQNEAQ (reference sequence). J lost 6 bases, V lost 5 bases, and 9 bases had no gene match. This CDR3 region has 15 residues. CDR3 residues: CASSAQGASANTIYF. CDR3 sequence (DNA): TGTGCCAGCAGCGCCCAGGGGGCTTCCGCAAACACCATATATTTT.

DNA for the CDR3: TGTGCCACCAACAGGGGGACAACAGAGACCCAGTACTTC. As protein: CATNRGTTETQYF. V gene TRBV28 combines with J gene TRBJ2-5; 8 bases match TRBD1. This CDR3 contains 13 residues. Trimming took 10 bases from V and 4 from J; bases not matched to a gene: 8. CDR1 and CDR2 from the germline V gene are MDHEN and SYDVKM. Supplemented by reference TRBV28 and TRBJ2-5, the full variable domain reads DVKVTQSSRYLVKRTGEKVFLECVQDMDHENMFWYRQDPGLGLRLIYFSYDVKMKEKGDIPEGYSVSREKKERFSLILESASTNQTSMYLCATNRGTTETQYFGPGTRLLVL.

This rearrangement joins TRBV5-5 to TRBJ1-4, with a weak D call TRBD1 (5 bases). Trimming took 4 bases from V and 5 from J, leaving 15 bases between them. Per the germline V gene, CDR1 is SGHKS and CDR2 is YYEKEE (reference sequence). The CDR3 runs to 15 residues. CDR3: CASSPRGGTNEKLFF. DNA of the CDR3: TGTGCCAGCAGCCCCCGGGGGGGAACAAATGAAAAACTGTTTTTT.

This chain uses TRBV5-1 with TRBJ1-2, with D hard to call. Trimming left V 0 bases short and J 4 bases short, with 7 bases between. Germline CDR1 SGHRS, CDR2 YFSETQ. The length of the CDR3 is 13 residues. CDR3 in amino acids: CASSLAGSYGYTF. The CDR3 DNA reads TGCGCCAGCAGCTTGGCAGGCTCCTATGGCTACACCTTC. Together with reference TRBV5-1 and TRBJ1-2, the CDR3 gives the full variable domain: KAGVTQTPRYLIKTRGQQVTLSCSPISGHRSVSWYQQTPGQGLQFLFEYFSETQRNKGNFPGRFSGRQFSNSRSEMNVSTLELGDSALYLCASSLAGSYGYTFGSGTRLTVV.

The chain is built from TRBV19 and TRBJ2-3; 9 bases match TRBD1. The CDR3 runs 17 residues. With 6 bases clipped from V and 3 bases from J, the junction kept 13 bases outside the gene matches. Looked up from germline, CDR1 is LNHDA and CDR2 is SQIVND (reference sequence). Here the CDR3 DNA reads TGTGCCAGTAGGGATATCTTACAGGGGGCGCTAACAGATACGCAGTATTTT. It specifies CASRDILQGALTDTQYF.

This chain joins TRBV5-6 and TRBJ2-7, with 8 bases aligning to TRBD1. Germline CDR1 reads SGHDT; CDR2 reads YYEEEE. The trim removed 5 bases at V and 0 bases at J, leaving 10 bases unmatched. The CDR3 runs 16 residues. The chain's CDR3 is CASSLLQGGNSYEQYF. The CDR3 bases are TGTGCCAGCAGTTTGTTACAGGGGGGTAACTCCTACGAGCAGTACTTC.

V gene TRBV27 combines with J gene TRBJ1-6; D may be TRBD1 (5 bases). Trimming took off 2 bases at V and 4 bases at J, with 12 bases between the two ends. Germline V gene sequence: CDR1 MNHEY, CDR2 SMNVEV (reference sequence). This CDR3 has 16 residues. The CDR3 coding sequence is TGTGCCAGCAGTTTAACAGTGCCAGGGTATAATTCACCCCTCCACTTT. It yields the protein CASSLTVPGYNSPLHF.

The V gene is TRBV27, the J gene TRBJ2-4, with 8 bases aligning to TRBD2. Germline V gene data show CDR1 as MNHEY and CDR2 as SMNVEV (reference sequence). The CDR3 has 14 residues. V trimming: 6 bases; J trimming: 4 bases; junction bases outside the gene matches: 5. Here the CDR3 reads CASSGRATKNIQYF. CDR3 DNA sequence: TGTGCCAGCAGCGGGAGGGCGACAAAAAACATTCAGTACTTC.

The V call is TRBV19, the J call TRBJ1-2, with TRBD1 as a possible D gene (6 bases). The length of the CDR3 is 14 residues. CDR1 and CDR2 (germline): LNHDA, SQIVND (reference sequence). V was pared by 5 bases and J by 8 bases, with 18 bases between. The DNA of the CDR3 is TGTGCCAGTAGTTCAACACAGGGTGTCGGCGGCTACACCTTC. Its translation: CASSSTQGVGGYTF. Filled out from reference TRBV19 and TRBJ1-2, the complete variable domain reads DGGITQSPKYLFRKEGQNVTLSCEQNLNHDAMYWYRQDPGQGLRLIYYSQIVNDFQKGDIAEGYSVSREKKESFPLTVTSAQKNPTAFYLCASSSTQGVGGYTFGSGTRLTVV.